This passage covers 14 T cell receptor beta chains from one sample sequenced in a study of regulatory T cells in long-lasting Graves disease. With iRepertoire HTBI primers and Arm-PCR of CDR3 regions, TCR beta libraries were built. TCRdb re-derived calls from the multiplex PCR reads in MiXCR, one entry per CDR3 protein. The sample lists 360,000 or so distinct CDR3 sequences; approximately 10% were seen once. Specified time point: newly diagnosed GD, antithyroid drugs for less than 3 months. PBMC RNA was the source of the TCR library. The same specimen was also included in a second study, on T cells in Graves' hyperthyroidism and ophthalmopathy.

The sample here was peripheral blood mononuclear cells (PBMCs), taken at new diagnosis, from a patient treated with antithyroid drugs. Source of these receptors: a woman aged 18-29 years with Graves disease.

The chain employs TRBV20-1 and TRBJ1-2, with D unresolved. The germline V gene encodes CDR1 DFQATT and CDR2 SNEGSKA (reference sequence). The CDR3 covers 13 residues. V was pared by 4 bases and J by 4 bases, with 13 bases between. The CDR3 loop reads CSAIEDGIYGYTF. CDR3 bases: TGCAGTGCTATTGAAGACGGAATCTATGGCTACACCTTC.

At least ten counts were recorded for this clonotype. CDR3 in amino acids: CASSFPTTPGQGEPGELFF. CDR3 bases: TGTGCCAGCAGTTTCCCCACCACTCCGGGACAGGGTGAACCCGGGGAGCTGTTTTTT. This chain uses TRBV28 with TRBJ2-2, with 9 bases identical to TRBD1. J was trimmed by 6 bases and V by 3 bases; bases with no gene match: 17. The CDR3 sequence is 19 residues long. Germline V gene sequence: CDR1 MDHEN, CDR2 SYDVKM.

This clonotype was recorded many times. The CDR3: CSASWGTDNEQFF. The CDR3 DNA is TGCAGTGCTAGTTGGGGTACAGACAATGAGCAGTTCTTC. This chain joins TRBV20-1 and TRBJ2-1; no reliable D call. The CDR3 totals 13 residues. The V gene's germline CDR1 is DFQATT and CDR2 SNEGSKA (reference sequence). Trimming took 3 bases from V and 5 from J, leaving 11 bases between them.

This clonotype was counted ten times or more. The chain has TRBV28 and TRBJ2-7, with D possibly TRBD1 on 6 matching bases. Germline CDR1 reads MDHEN; CDR2 reads SYDVKM. V lost 7 bases, J lost 3 bases, and 25 bases lay in between. CDR3 length: 17 amino acids. CDR3 coding DNA: TGTGCCAGCACCCTCCCCCGGGGACAAAAAGGTCTCTACGAGCAGTACTTC. Residues: CASTLPRGQKGLYEQYF.

The chain uses TRBV20-1 and TRBJ2-7; TRBD2 is a possible D gene (6 bases). The length of the CDR3 is 15 residues. The germline gives CDR1 DFQATT, CDR2 SNEGSKA (reference sequence). Trimming cost V 8 bases and J 3 bases, with 23 bases left between them. The CDR3 sequence: CSTPRRGRSLYEQYF. DNA of the CDR3: TGCAGTACACCCCGACGGGGGAGGTCCCTCTACGAGCAGTACTTC.

This clonotype turned up a few times. V is TRBV2 and J is TRBJ1-2; TRBD1 matches at 8 bases. The germline CDR1 and CDR2 sequences are SNHLY and FYNNEI. This CDR3 is 14 amino acids long. Trimming removed 6 bases from V and 5 bases from J; junction bases left unmatched: 8. The CDR3 region is CASRGAGGAYGYTF. CDR3 bases: TGTGCCAGCAGGGGGGCAGGGGGCGCGTATGGCTACACCTTC.

Many counts were recorded for this clonotype. This rearrangement joins TRBV2 to TRBJ2-1; 7 bases agree with TRBD2. The V segment lost 6 bases and the J segment 3 bases; nucleotides outside the gene matches: 11. CDR1 and CDR2 from the germline V gene are SNHLY and FYNNEI. The CDR3 length is 16 residues. CDR3 coding DNA: TGTGCCAGCAGGTGGGGGGAGGGCCATTACTACAATGAGCAGTTCTTC. This gives the protein CASRWGEGHYYNEQFF.

As regards this clonotype: A clone one base away is much larger, so this may be a read error. This chain joins TRBV6-5 and TRBJ1-1, with unresolved D. Germline CDR1 MNHEY, CDR2 SVGAGI. The CDR3 totals 18 residues. Trimming took 2 bases from V and 8 from J, leaving 27 bases between them. DNA of the CDR3: TGTGCCAGCAGTTACCCCATTTTCGAGGACTTGAACGAGAGGGAAGCTTTCTTT. Amino acid sequence: CASSYPIFEDLNEREAFF.

Notes on this clonotype: A much more abundant neighbour one base away suggests this may be a read error. This chain connects TRBV29-1 to TRBJ2-5, with 8 nucleotides matching TRBD2. This CDR3 comprises 13 residues. After removal of 4 bases from V and 11 bases from J, the junction contained 12 bases not matched to a gene. Germline V lookup: CDR1 SQVTM, CDR2 ANQGSEA. The CDR3 coding sequence is TGCAGCGTTGCCCCGGGGGGGGCTCGTGAGCAGTACTTC. As protein: CSVAPGGAREQYF.

At least ten counts were recorded for this clonotype. This sequence joins TRBV12-3 or TRBV12-4 and TRBJ2-6, with no clear D. V dropped 7 bases and J dropped 6 bases, with 10 bases sitting between them. The CDR3 totals 13 residues. The CDR3 is CASTLWPANVLTF. The CDR3 bases are TGTGCCAGCACCCTTTGGCCGGCCAACGTCCTGACTTTC.

The chain is built from TRBV27 and TRBJ2-3; D gene uncertain. The V and J ends lost 4 bases and 2 bases respectively, with 10 bases between them. Germline V lookup: CDR1 MNHEY, CDR2 SMNVEV (reference sequence). The CDR3 has 14 amino acids. Written as DNA, the CDR3 is TGTGCCAGCAGTTCAATATCCCCCACAGATACGCAGTATTTT. Translating gives CASSSISPTDTQYF.

This clonotype was detected many times. The rearrangement links TRBV6-1 to TRBJ2-7; TRBD1 aligns across 7 bases. Germline values: CDR1 MNHNS, CDR2 SASEGT. This CDR3 has 13 residues. V was clipped by 6 bases and J by 3 bases; unmatched bases: 5. CDR3 sequence reads: CASRLTGDYEQYV. For the CDR3, the DNA is TGTGCCAGCAGACTCACAGGGGACTACGAGCAGTACGTC.

The sample holds a few counts of this clonotype. This rearrangement joins TRBV18 to TRBJ2-6; the match to TRBD1 covers 7 bases. V shed 6 bases and J 0 bases; nucleotides not matched to a gene: 8. The germline CDR1 and CDR2 sequences are KGHSH and LQKENI. The CDR3 totals 17 residues. The CDR3, as DNA: TGTGCCAGCTCCGGACCAGGGGGAAGCTCTGGGGCCAACGTCCTGACTTTC. Amino acids: CASSGPGGSSGANVLTF.

This clonotype was seen a handful of times. The chain combines TRBV20-1 with TRBJ2-3, with a weak D call TRBD2 (7 bases). Trimming removed 2 bases from V and 9 bases from J, with 15 bases in between. Germline V CDR1 and CDR2: DFQATT, SNEGSKA (reference sequence). This CDR3 has 13 residues. The CDR3 DNA reads TGCAGTGCTAGACCGGGGGGCCTAGGCACGCAGTATTTT. It codes for CSARPGGLGTQYF.